A single sample is the source of the 19 T cell receptor beta chains below, sequenced in a study of T cell repertoires in ileal Crohn's disease. Only in-frame clones appear in the TCRdb table, and some are missing; sequencing was by immunoSEQ multiplex PCR. The table includes several thousand clones, roughly 71% detected once. The sample taken for sequencing was ileal tissue. These receptors were obtained from an adult with Crohn's disease.

By frequency in the sample, this clone is medium-sized. V gene TRBV4-3 combines with J gene TRBJ1-6, with D possibly TRBD1 on 6 matching bases. The CDR3 extends over 17 amino acids. V gave up 0 bases and J gave up 7 bases, with 16 bases separating them. Germline lookup yields CDR1 LGHNA and CDR2 YSLEER. The CDR3, as DNA: TGCGCCAGCAGCCAAGATAGGTCGGAGACAGGAAATTCACCCCTCCACTTT. Residues: CASSQDRSETGNSPLHF.

The chain combines TRBV4-3 with TRBJ2-1; D may be TRBD1 or TRBD2 (9 bases each). The germline V gene has CDR1 LGHNA and CDR2 YSLEER. Trimming removed 4 bases at V and 6 bases at J, with 28 bases between. The CDR3 has 19 residues. CDR3 amino acids: CASSLGTGRISGGFNEQFF. Written as DNA, the CDR3 is TGCGCCAGCAGCCTAGGGACAGGGCGGATTAGCGGGGGATTCAATGAGCAGTTCTTC.

This clone was seen only a few times. This sequence joins TRBV5-1 and TRBJ2-7, with 7 bases identical to TRBD1. The V and J ends lost 4 bases and 6 bases, in that order; junction bases with no gene match: 7. This CDR3 has 13 residues. The germline CDR1 and CDR2 sequences are SGHRS and YFSETQ. CDR3 coding DNA: TGCGCCAGCAGCGGGGGACAGTCAGGCGAGCAGTACTTC. Residues: CASSGGQSGEQYF. The complete variable domain, with remaining parts taken from reference TRBV5-1 and TRBJ2-7, reads KAGVTQTPRYLIKTRGQQVTLSCSPISGHRSVSWYQQTPGQGLQFLFEYFSETQRNKGNFPGRFSGRQFSNSRSEMNVSTLELGDSALYLCASSGGQSGEQYFGPGTRLTVT.

The rearrangement uses TRBV6-5 and TRBJ2-7; no firm D call. Germline-derived CDR1 and CDR2 are MNHEY and SVGAGI. The CDR3 loop spans 13 amino acids. Trimming took off 8 bases at V and 3 bases at J, with 14 bases between the two ends. The CDR3 region is CASRTQQHYEQYF. The DNA of the CDR3 is TGTGCCAGCCGAACGCAACAACACTACGAGCAGTACTTC.

Within the sample, this clone is large. The genes are TRBV6-5 and TRBJ2-7; D call uncertain. The germline CDR1 and CDR2 sequences are MNHEY and SVGAGI. V lost 0 bases and J lost 0, with 9 bases in between. This CDR3 spans 15 amino acids. DNA for the CDR3: TGTGCCAGCAGTTACTCATTTGGCAGCTCCTACGAGCAGTACTTC. This translates into CASSYSFGSSYEQYF.

This clone has a single count. The chain uses TRBV4-3 and TRBJ2-7; TRBD1 aligns across 11 bases. This CDR3 is built from 16 residues. J lost 3 bases, V lost 0 bases, and 4 bases had no gene match. In germline, CDR1 is LGHNA, CDR2 YSLEER. This CDR3 is CASSQDEGTGGYEQYF. Here the CDR3 DNA reads TGCGCCAGCAGCCAAGATGAAGGGACAGGGGGCTACGAGCAGTACTTC.

The V and J genes are TRBV5-1 and TRBJ2-3; maybe TRBD2 (6 bases). Trimming removed 1 base from V and 1 base from J, with 13 bases in between. The germline V gene has CDR1 SGHRS and CDR2 YFSETQ. This CDR3 region has 16 residues. CDR3 amino acids: CASSLNPGGGTDTQYF. The CDR3 nucleotides are TGCGCCAGCAGCTTGAATCCAGGAGGGGGCACAGATACGCAGTATTTT.

The rearrangement links TRBV29-1 to TRBJ2-7; 12 nucleotides agree with TRBD2. This CDR3 is built from 15 residues. Per the germline V gene, CDR1 is SQVTM and CDR2 is ANQGSEA. V lost 1 base and J lost 3; bases outside the gene matches: 4. CDR3 sequence: CSVEGRTSGDYEQYF. CDR3 nucleotides: TGCAGCGTTGAAGGGCGGACTAGCGGGGACTACGAGCAGTACTTC.

V is TRBV5-1 and J is TRBJ2-1; weak D call: TRBD2 (6 bases). V dropped 4 bases and J dropped 9 bases, with 23 bases sitting between them. This CDR3 is built from 16 residues. Germline V CDR1 and CDR2: SGHRS, YFSETQ. The CDR3 region has the DNA TGCGCCAGCAGCCCCCTGGGGAGGACGGCGTTTGGTGAGCAGTTCTTC. Translating it yields CASSPLGRTAFGEQFF.

This clone was seen a handful of times. At one end the junction does not follow the germline gene, possibly because of a read error. The V and J genes are TRBV7-7 and TRBJ2-5; TRBD1 might be the D (6 bases). The J call is doubtful: the DNA matches TRBJ2-7 better. Germline V lookup: CDR1 SSHAT, CDR2 FNYEAQ (reference sequence). The CDR3 runs to 14 residues. Here the CDR3 DNA reads TGTGCTAGCAGCTTAGCGCCGACAGGCTACGAGCAGTACTTC. The encoded protein is CASSLAPTGYEQYF.

The rearrangement joins TRBV6-5 to TRBJ1-1; D unresolved. The germline V gene has CDR1 MNHEY and CDR2 SVGAGI. This CDR3 contains 15 residues. The V and J ends lost 0 bases and 0 bases respectively, with 8 bases between them. The CDR3 loop is CASSYSRSVNTEAFF. CDR3 coding DNA: TGTGCCAGCAGTTACTCGAGGTCAGTGAACACTGAAGCTTTCTTT.

The V call is TRBV5-1, the J call TRBJ2-7; D is ambiguous. The CDR3 is 15 residues long. V was trimmed by 1 base and J by 3 bases, leaving 14 bases between them. From germline, CDR1 is SGHRS and CDR2 YFSETQ. The CDR3 sequence: CASSLTPEAGYEQYF. The CDR3 nucleotides are TGCGCCAGCAGCTTGACCCCCGAGGCTGGCTACGAGCAGTACTTC.

The chain carries TRBV30 and TRBJ1-1; D is unclear. Per germline, CDR1 GTSNPN and CDR2 SVGIG (reference sequence). This CDR3 spans 13 amino acids. Trimming took 0 bases from V and 3 from J, leaving 8 bases between them. CDR3 in amino acids: CAWSVNRDTEAFF. CDR3 DNA sequence: TGTGCCTGGAGTGTAAACCGGGACACTGAAGCTTTCTTT.

This clone was observed a few times. The chain has TRBV2 and TRBJ2-5; 11 bases map to TRBD2. Germline V gene data show CDR1 as SNHLY and CDR2 as FYNNEI. This CDR3 comprises 15 residues. With V trimmed by 3 bases and J by 1 base, 1 base remained unmatched. The CDR3: CASSDTSGGQETQYF. The CDR3 DNA reads as TGTGCCAGCAGTGACACTAGCGGGGGCCAAGAGACCCAGTACTTC.

This clone was counted between two and nine times. V gene TRBV29-1 combines with J gene TRBJ2-1, with 7 nucleotides matching TRBD1. The V and J ends lost 4 bases and 0 bases, in that order; junction bases with no gene match: 6. The CDR3 is 15 amino acids. Germline CDR1 reads SQVTM; CDR2 reads ANQGSEA. The CDR3 reads CSVGTGESSYNEQFF. The CDR3 nucleotides are TGCAGCGTTGGCACAGGGGAGAGCTCCTACAATGAGCAGTTCTTC.

This sequence joins TRBV7-2 and TRBJ2-1; 10 bases are a match to TRBD2. Looked up from germline, CDR1 is SGHTA and CDR2 is FQGNSA. Trimming took 3 bases from V and 8 from J; bases not matched to a gene: 7. The CDR3 runs to 15 residues. The CDR3 DNA sequence: TGTGCCAGCAGCTTGCTAGCGGGGGAGGCCGATGAGCAGTTCTTC. Protein sequence: CASSLLAGEADEQFF.

The gene calls are TRBV19 and TRBJ2-6, with 8 bases lining up with TRBD1. CDR1 and CDR2 (germline): LNHDA, SQIVND (reference sequence). CDR3 length: 17 residues. Trimming took 6 bases from V and 0 from J; bases not matched to a gene: 7. In nucleotides, the CDR3 is TGTGCCAGTAGCTACAGGGGGGTCTTCTCTGGGGCCAACGTCCTGACTTTC. Amino acid sequence: CASSYRGVFSGANVLTF.

This clone showed up just once. The chain is built from TRBV6-5 and TRBJ1-4, with 7 nucleotides matching TRBD1. The germline V gene encodes CDR1 MNHEY and CDR2 SVGAGI. The J segment lost 6 bases and the V segment lost 2 bases, leaving 9 bases of the junction unmatched. There are 16 residues in the CDR3. This chain's CDR3 is CASSYSVQGRDEKLFF. For the CDR3, the DNA is TGTGCCAGCAGTTACAGCGTACAGGGGCGGGATGAAAAACTGTTTTTT.

The V gene is TRBV28, the J gene TRBJ1-1; 9 nucleotides align to TRBD1. The trim removed 2 bases at V and 0 bases at J, leaving 7 bases unmatched. The CDR3 contains 17 residues. In germline, CDR1 is MDHEN, CDR2 SYDVKM. CDR3 region: CASSLLGTGWVNTEAFF. In DNA form, the CDR3 reads TGTGCCAGCAGTTTACTCGGGACAGGGTGGGTGAACACTGAAGCTTTCTTT.